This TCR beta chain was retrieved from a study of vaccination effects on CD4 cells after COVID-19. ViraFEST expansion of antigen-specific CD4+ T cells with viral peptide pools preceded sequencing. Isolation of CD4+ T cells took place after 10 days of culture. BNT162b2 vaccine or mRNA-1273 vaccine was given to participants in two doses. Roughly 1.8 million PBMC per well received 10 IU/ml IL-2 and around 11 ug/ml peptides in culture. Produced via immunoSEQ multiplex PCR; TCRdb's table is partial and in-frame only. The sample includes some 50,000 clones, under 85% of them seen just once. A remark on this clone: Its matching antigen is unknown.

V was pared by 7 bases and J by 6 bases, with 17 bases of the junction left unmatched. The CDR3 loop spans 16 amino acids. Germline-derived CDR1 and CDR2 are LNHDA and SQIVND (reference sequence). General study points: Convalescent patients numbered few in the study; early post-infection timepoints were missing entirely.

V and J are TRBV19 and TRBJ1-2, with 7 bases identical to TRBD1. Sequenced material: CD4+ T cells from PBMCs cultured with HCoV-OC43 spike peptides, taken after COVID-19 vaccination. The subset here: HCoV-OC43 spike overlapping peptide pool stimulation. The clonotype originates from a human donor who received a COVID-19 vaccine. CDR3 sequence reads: CASKTGYSGLADGYTF. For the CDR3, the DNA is TGTGCCAGTAAGACAGGGTACAGTGGGTTGGCGGATGGCTACACCTTC. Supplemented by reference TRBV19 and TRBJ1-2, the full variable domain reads DGGITQSPKYLFRKEGQNVTLSCEQNLNHDAMYWYRQDPGQGLRLIYYSQIVNDFQKGDIAEGYSVSREKKESFPLTVTSAQKNPTAFYLCASKTGYSGLADGYTFGSGTRLTVV.